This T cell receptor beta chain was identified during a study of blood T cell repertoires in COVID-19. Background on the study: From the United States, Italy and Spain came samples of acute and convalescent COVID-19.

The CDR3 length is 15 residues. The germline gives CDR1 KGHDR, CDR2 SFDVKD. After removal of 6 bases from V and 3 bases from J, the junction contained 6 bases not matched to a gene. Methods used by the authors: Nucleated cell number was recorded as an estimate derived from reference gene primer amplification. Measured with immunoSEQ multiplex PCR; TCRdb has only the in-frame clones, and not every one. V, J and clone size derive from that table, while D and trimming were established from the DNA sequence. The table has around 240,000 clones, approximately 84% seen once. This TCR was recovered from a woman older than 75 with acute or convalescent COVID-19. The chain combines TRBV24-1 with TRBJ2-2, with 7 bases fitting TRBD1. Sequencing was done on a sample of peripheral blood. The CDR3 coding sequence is TGTGCCACCAGTCAAGGGGGCCGGGACACCGGGGAGCTGTTTTTT. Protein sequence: CATSQGGRDTGELFF.